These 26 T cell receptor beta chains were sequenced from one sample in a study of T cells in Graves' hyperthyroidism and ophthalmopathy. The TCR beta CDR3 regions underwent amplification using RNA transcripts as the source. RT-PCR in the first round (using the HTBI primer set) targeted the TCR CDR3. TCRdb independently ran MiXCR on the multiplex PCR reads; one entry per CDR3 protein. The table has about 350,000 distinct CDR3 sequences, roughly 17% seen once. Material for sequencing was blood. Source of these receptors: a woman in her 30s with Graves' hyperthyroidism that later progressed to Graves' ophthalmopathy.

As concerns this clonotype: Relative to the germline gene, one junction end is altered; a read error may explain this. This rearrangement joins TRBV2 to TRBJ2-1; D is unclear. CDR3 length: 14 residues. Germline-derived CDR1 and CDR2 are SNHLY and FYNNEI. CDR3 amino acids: CASRRRSSCNEQFF. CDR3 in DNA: TGTGCCAGCAGACGTAGGAGTTCCTGCAATGAGCAGTTCTTC.

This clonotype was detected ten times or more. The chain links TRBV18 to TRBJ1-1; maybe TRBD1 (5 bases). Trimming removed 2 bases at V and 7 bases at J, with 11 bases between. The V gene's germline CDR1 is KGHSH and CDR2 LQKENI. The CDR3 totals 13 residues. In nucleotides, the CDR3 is TGTGCCAGCTCACCAACCAGCACAGGTGAAGCTTTCTTT. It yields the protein CASSPTSTGEAFF. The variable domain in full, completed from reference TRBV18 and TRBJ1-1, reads NAGVMQNPRHLVRRRGQEARLRCSPMKGHSHVYWYRQLPEEGLKFMVYLQKENIIDESGMPKERFSAEFPKEGPSILRIQQVVRGDSAAYFCASSPTSTGEAFFGQGTRLTVV.

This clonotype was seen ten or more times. In nucleotides, the CDR3 is TGTGCCAGCTCGCAGGGGAACGATCAGCCCCAGCATTTT. It encodes CASSQGNDQPQHF. This chain links TRBV18 with TRBJ1-5; D perhaps matches TRBD1 (6 bases). The CDR3 runs to 13 residues. V was trimmed by 6 bases and J by 5 bases, leaving 11 bases between them. The germline CDR1 and CDR2 sequences are KGHSH and LQKENI.

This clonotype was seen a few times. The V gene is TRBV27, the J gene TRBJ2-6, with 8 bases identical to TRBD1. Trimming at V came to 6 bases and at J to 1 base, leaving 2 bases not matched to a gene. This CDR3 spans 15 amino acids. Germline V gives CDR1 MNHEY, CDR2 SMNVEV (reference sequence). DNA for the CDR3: TGTGCCAGCAGGCAGGGGGCTTCTGGGGCCAACGTCCTGACTTTC. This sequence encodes CASRQGASGANVLTF.

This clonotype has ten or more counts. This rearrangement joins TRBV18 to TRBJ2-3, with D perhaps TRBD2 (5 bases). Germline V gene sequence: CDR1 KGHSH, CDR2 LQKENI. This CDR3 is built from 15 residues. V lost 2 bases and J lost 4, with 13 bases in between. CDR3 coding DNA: TGTGCCAGCTCACCAGGAGGTATATGGTCAGATACGCAGTATTTT. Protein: CASSPGGIWSDTQYF.

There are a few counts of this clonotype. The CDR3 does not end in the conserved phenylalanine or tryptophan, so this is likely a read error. The CDR3 region has the DNA TGTGCCAGCACTGAGACGACAGTCAGCTCCTACGAGCAGTACCTC. It is translated as CASTETTVSSYEQYL. The V and J genes are TRBV6-1 and TRBJ2-7; D perhaps matches TRBD1 (5 bases). The germline V gene has CDR1 MNHNS and CDR2 SASEGT. Trimming cost V 7 bases and J 0 bases, with 16 bases left between them. This CDR3 has 15 amino acids.

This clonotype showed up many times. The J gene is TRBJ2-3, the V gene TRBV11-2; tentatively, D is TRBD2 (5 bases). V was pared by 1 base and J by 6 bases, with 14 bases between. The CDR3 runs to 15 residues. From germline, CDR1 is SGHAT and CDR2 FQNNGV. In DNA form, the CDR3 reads TGTGCCAGCAGCTTAGGGCCCACAAGGGAGGATACGCAGTATTTT. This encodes CASSLGPTREDTQYF.

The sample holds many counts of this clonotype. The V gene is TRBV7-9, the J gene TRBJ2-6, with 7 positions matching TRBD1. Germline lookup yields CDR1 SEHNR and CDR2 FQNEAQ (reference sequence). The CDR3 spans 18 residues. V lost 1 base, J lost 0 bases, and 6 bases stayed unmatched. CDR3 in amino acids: CASSLEDRVYSGANVLTF. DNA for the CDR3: TGTGCCAGCAGCTTAGAAGACAGGGTTTACTCTGGGGCCAACGTCCTGACTTTC. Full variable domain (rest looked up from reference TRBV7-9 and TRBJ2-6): DTGVSQNPRHKITKRGQNVTFRCDPISEHNRLYWYRQTLGQGPEFLTYFQNEAQLEKSRLLSDRFSAERPKGSFSTLEIQRTEQGDSAMYLCASSLEDRVYSGANVLTFGAGSRLTVL.

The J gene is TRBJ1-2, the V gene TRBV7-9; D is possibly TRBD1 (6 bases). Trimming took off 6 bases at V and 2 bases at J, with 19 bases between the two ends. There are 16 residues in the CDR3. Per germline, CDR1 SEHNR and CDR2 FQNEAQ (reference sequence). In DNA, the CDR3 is TGTGCCAGCAGTTTTAGCGGGCAGGGGCCAAACTATGGCTACACCTTC. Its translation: CASSFSGQGPNYGYTF.

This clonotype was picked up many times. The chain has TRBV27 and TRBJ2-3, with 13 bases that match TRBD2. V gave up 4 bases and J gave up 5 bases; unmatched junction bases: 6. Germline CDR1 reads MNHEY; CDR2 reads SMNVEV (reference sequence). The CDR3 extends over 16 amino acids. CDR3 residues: CASSSGLAGVEDTQYF. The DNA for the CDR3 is TGTGCCAGCAGTTCCGGACTAGCGGGAGTGGAAGATACGCAGTATTTT.

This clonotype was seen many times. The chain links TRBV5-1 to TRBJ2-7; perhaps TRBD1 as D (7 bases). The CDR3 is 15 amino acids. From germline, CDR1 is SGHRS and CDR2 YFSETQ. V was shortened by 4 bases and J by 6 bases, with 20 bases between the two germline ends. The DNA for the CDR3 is TGCGCCAGCAGCGCCTCAGGGGGGAGACAGGTCGAGCAGTACTTC. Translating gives CASSASGGRQVEQYF.

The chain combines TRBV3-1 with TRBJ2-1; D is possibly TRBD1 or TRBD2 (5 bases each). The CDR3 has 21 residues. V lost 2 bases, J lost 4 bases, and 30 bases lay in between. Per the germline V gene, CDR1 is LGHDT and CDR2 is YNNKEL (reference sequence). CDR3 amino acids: CASSQTEPGPTPRFDYNEQFF. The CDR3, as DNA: TGTGCCAGCAGCCAAACGGAGCCGGGACCGACTCCCCGCTTTGATTACAATGAGCAGTTCTTC.

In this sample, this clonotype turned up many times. CDR3 region: CASSLPGDIPYEQYF. The DNA for the CDR3 is TGTGCCAGCAGTTTACCCGGGGACATCCCCTACGAGCAGTACTTC. The V call is TRBV28, the J call TRBJ2-7; D possibly corresponds to TRBD1 (6 bases). Trimming removed 2 bases at V and 2 bases at J, with 13 bases between. The CDR3 totals 15 residues. The germline CDR1 and CDR2 sequences are MDHEN and SYDVKM.

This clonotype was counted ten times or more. In DNA form, the CDR3 reads TGTGCCAGCAGCTTCTCTCGGGGGGTTGGAAACACCATATATTTT. It codes for CASSFSRGVGNTIYF. The chain is built from TRBV11-2 and TRBJ1-3, with a tentative D call TRBD1 (5 bases). The germline V and J ends were trimmed by 3 bases and 3 bases, with 12 bases remaining between them. The CDR3 is 15 residues long. Germline loops: CDR1 SGHAT, CDR2 FQNNGV.

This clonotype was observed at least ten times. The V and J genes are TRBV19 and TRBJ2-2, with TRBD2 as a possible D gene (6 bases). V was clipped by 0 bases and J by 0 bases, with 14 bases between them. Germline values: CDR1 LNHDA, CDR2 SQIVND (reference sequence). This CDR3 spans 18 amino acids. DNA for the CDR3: TGTGCCAGTAGTATAGACCCGCTAGCGCTTACGAACACCGGGGAGCTGTTTTTT. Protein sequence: CASSIDPLALTNTGELFF.

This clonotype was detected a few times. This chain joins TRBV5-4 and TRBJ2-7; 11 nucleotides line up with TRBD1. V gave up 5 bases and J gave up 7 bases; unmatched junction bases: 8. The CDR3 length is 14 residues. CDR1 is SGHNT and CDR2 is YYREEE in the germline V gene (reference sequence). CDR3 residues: CASSHGQGAREQYF. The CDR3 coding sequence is TGTGCCAGCAGTCACGGACAGGGGGCGCGTGAGCAGTACTTC.

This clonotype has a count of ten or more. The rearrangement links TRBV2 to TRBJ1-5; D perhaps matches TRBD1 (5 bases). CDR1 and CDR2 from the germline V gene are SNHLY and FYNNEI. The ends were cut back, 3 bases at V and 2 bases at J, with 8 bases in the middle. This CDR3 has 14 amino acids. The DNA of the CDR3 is TGTGCCAGCAGTGAGGTAGGGGGCAATCAGCCCCAGCATTTT. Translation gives CASSEVGGNQPQHF.

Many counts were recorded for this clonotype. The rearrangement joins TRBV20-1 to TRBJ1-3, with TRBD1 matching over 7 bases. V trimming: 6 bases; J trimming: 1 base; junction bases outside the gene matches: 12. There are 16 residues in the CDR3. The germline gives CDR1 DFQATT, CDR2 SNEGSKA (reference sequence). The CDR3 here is CSAEGQPSPSGNTIYF. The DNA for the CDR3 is TGCAGTGCGGAGGGACAGCCATCTCCTTCTGGAAACACCATATATTTT.

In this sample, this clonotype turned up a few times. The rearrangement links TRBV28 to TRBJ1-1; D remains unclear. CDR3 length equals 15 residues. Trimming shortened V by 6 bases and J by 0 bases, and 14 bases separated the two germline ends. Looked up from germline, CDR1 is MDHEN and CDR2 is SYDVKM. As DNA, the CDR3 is TGTGCCAGCAGCTTTAACAAGAGAGTGAACACTGAAGCTTTCTTT. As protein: CASSFNKRVNTEAFF.

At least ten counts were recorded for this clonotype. Written as DNA, the CDR3 is TGTGCCAGCTCACCTATCCAGGAATCCTATAATTCACCCCTCCACTTT. Translated, it gives CASSPIQESYNSPLHF. The V call is TRBV18, the J call TRBJ1-6; D not resolved. The CDR3 spans 16 residues. Deletions cut 3 bases from V and 1 base from J, with 10 bases between. From germline, CDR1 is KGHSH and CDR2 LQKENI.

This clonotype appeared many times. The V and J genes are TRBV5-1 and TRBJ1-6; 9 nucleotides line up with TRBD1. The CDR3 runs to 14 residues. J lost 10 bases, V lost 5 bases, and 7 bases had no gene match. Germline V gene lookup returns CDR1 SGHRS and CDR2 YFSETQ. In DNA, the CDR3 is TGCGCCAGCAGGTCACGGGACAGGGACTCACCCCTCCACTTT. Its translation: CASRSRDRDSPLHF.

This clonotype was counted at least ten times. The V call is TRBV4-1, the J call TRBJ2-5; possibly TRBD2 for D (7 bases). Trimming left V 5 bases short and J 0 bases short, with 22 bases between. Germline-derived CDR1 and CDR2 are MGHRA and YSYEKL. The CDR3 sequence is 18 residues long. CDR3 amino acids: CASSKGPPGRGYQETQYF. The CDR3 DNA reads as TGCGCCAGCAGCAAGGGACCTCCGGGGAGGGGGTACCAAGAGACCCAGTACTTC.

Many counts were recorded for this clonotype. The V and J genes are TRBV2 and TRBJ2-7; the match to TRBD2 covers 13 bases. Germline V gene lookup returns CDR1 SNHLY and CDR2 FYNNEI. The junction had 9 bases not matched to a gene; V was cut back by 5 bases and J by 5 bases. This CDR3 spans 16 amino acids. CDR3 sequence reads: CASSFLPGLAGNEQYF. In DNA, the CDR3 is TGTGCCAGCAGTTTTCTGCCGGGACTAGCGGGAAACGAGCAGTACTTC.

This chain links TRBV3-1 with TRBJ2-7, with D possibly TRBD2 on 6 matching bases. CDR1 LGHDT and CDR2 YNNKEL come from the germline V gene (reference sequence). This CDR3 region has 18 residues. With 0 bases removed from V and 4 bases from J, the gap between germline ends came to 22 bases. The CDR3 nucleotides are TGTGCCAGCAGCCAAGATTGGGGCACGTGGGGGGAACCTTACGAGCAGTACTTC. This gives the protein CASSQDWGTWGEPYEQYF.

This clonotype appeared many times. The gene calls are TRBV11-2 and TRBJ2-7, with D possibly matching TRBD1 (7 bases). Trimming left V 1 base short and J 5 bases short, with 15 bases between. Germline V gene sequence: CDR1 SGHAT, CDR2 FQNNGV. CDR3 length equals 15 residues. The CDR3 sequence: CASSLGRGTFNEQYF. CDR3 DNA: TGTGCCAGCAGCTTAGGCAGGGGGACTTTCAACGAGCAGTACTTC.

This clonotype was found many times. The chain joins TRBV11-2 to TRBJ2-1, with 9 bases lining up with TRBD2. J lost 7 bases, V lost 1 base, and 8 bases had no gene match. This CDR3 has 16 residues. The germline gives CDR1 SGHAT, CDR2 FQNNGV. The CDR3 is CASSLVRGRAFNEQFF. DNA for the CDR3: TGTGCCAGCAGCTTAGTACGCGGGAGGGCCTTTAATGAGCAGTTCTTC.